Here is one T cell receptor (beta chain) with its context. Antigen specificity is unknown. The data derive from a study of shared clonotypes between healthy human individuals. The germline V gene has CDR1 PRHDT and CDR2 FYEKMQ (reference sequence). The V segment lost 0 bases and the J segment 6 bases; nucleotides outside the gene matches: 14. The CDR3 length is 19 residues. Positively selected for CCR7, the CD45RO-negative cells used as naive CD8 cells excluded terminally differentiated effector memory CD45RA+ cells. Per the original methods: Junction-only immunoSEQ data arrived without quality scores, meaning filtering differed. Sequenced by immunoSEQ multiplex PCR; TCRdb stores in-frame clones only, minus some. V, J and clone size were drawn from that table, and D and trimming were deduced from the DNA. The repertoire holds around 1.9 million clones, around 93% seen once, with approximately 1.7% in the top ten.

Whole-study findings and limits: Donor clonotype sharing was expected to depend on sequencing depth. Naive subsets generally exceeded memory subsets in estimated richness. The study's rarefaction showed incomplete sorted-subset sequencing despite large depth.

V is TRBV13 and J is TRBJ2-1; TRBD2 matches at 10 bases. The receptor was derived from a man younger than 30 in good health. Some clones in this sample may be carry-over from other donors' samples. The specimen was naive CD8+ T cells from PBMCs. The CDR3 coding sequence is TGTGCCAGCAGCTTAGGCTTGGGCCCGACTAGCGGGCAGTCCAATGAGCAGTTCTTC. Protein: CASSLGLGPTSGQSNEQFF.